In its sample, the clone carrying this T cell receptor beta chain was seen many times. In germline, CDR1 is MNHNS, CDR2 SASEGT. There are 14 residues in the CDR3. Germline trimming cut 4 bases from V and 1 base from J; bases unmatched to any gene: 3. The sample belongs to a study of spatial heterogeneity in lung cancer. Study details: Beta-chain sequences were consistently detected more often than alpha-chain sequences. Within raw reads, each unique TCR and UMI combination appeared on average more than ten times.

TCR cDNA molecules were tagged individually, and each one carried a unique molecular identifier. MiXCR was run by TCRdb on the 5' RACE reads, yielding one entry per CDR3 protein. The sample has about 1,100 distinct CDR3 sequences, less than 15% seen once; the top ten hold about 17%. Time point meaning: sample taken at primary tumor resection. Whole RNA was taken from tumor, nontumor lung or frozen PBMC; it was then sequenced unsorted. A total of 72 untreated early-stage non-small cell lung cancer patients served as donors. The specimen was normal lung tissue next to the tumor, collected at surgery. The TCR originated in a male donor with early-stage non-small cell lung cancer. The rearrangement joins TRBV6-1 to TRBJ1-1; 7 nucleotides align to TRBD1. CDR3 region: CASSGQGENTEAFF. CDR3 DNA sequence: TGTGCCAGCAGTGGACAGGGTGAGAACACTGAAGCTTTCTTT.